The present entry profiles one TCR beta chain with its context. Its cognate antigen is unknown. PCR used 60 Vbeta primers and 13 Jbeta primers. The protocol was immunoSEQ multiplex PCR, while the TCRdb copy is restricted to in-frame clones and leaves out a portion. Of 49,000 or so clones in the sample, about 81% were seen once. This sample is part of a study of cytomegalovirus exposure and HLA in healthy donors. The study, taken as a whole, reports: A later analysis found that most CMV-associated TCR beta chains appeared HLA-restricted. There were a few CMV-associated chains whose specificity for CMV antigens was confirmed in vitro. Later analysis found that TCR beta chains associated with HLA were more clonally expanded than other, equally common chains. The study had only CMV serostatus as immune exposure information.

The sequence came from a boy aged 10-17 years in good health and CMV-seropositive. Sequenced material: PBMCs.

The CDR3 region has the DNA TGTGCCAGTAGGCGGGGGGCTAACACCGGGGAGCTGTTTTTT. As protein: CASRRGANTGELFF. The chain combines TRBV19 with TRBJ2-2; 8 nucleotides align to TRBD2. CDR3 length equals 14 residues. Unmatched junction bases numbered 2, after V lost 6 bases and J lost 2 bases. The V gene's germline CDR1 is LNHDA and CDR2 SQIVND (reference sequence).